The T cell receptor beta chain under discussion was sequenced for a study of CD8+ T cells in alopecia areata. In the study overall: A 6-month off-drug phase came after tofacitinib, which had lasted 6 to 18 months. Severity of treated patients was scored by affected scalp percentage. Study-level points and caveats: Possibly because of HLA-related factors, TCR sharing was less clear across patients than in mice.

Treatment given: oral pan-JAK inhibitor, 5-10 mg twice daily. Lesional scalp punch biopsies and peripheral blood came from alopecia areata patients. Extraction of RNA preceded its reverse transcription into cDNA, which served as the sequencing template. The table came from immunoSEQ multiplex PCR; TCRdb's copy has only in-frame clones and leaves some out. Here the sample spans roughly 190,000 clones, about three fifths being singletons. This clone showed up just a few times. No antigen is known for it. The CDR3 is 15 residues long. The V and J ends lost 0 bases and 6 bases, in that order; junction bases with no gene match: 5. CDR1 and CDR2 from the germline V gene are MNHNY and SVGAGI (reference sequence).

The chain has TRBV6-6 and TRBJ2-4, with 7 positions matching TRBD2. Sequencing was performed on CD4+ T cells sorted from blood, taken at week 4, from a patient treated with tofacitinib. The clonotype comes from a human donor with alopecia areata. CDR3 protein: CASSYSGDYPNIQYF. The CDR3 nucleotides are TGTGCCAGCAGTTACTCGGGGGACTACCCAAACATTCAGTACTTC.